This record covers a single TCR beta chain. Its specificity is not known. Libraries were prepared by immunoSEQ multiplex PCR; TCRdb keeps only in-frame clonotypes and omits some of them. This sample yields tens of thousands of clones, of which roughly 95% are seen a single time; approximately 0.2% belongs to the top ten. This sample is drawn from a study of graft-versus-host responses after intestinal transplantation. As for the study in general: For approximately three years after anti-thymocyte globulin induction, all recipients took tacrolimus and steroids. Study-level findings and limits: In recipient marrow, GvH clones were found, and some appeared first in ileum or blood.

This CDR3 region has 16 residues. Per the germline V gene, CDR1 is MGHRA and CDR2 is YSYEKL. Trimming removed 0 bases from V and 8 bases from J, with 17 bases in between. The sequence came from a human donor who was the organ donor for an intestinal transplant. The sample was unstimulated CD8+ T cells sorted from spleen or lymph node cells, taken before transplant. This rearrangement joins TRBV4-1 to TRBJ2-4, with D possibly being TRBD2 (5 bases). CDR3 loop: CASSQEPGYQVDIQYF. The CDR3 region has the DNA TGCGCCAGCAGCCAAGAACCGGGATATCAGGTCGACATTCAGTACTTC.